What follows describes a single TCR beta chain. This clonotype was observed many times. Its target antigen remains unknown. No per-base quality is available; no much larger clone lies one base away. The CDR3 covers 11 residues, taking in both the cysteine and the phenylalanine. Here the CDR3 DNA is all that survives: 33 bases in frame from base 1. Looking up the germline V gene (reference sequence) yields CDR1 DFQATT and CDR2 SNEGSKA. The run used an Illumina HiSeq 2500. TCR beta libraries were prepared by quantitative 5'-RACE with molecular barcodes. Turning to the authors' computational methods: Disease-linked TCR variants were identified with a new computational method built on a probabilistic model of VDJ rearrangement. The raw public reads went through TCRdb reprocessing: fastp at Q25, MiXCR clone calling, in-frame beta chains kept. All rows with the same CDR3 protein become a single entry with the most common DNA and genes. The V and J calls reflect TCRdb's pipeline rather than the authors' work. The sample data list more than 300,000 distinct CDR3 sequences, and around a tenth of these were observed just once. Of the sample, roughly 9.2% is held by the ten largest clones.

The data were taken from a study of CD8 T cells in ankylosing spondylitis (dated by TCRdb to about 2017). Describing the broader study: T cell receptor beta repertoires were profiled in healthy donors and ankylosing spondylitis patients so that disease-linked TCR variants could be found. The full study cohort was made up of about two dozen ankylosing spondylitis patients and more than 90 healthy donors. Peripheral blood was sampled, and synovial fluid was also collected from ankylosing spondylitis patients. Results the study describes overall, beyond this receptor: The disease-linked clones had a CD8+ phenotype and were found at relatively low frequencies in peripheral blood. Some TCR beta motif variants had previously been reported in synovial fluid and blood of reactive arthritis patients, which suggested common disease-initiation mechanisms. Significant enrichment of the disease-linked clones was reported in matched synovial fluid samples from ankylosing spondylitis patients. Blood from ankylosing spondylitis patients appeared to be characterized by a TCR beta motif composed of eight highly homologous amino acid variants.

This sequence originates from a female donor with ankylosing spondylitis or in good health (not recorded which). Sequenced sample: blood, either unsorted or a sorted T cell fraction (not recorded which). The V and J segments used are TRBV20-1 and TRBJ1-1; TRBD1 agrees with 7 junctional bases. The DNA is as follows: TGCAGCCCAGACAGGGAAGGTGAAGCTTTCTTT. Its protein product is CSPDREGEAFF.